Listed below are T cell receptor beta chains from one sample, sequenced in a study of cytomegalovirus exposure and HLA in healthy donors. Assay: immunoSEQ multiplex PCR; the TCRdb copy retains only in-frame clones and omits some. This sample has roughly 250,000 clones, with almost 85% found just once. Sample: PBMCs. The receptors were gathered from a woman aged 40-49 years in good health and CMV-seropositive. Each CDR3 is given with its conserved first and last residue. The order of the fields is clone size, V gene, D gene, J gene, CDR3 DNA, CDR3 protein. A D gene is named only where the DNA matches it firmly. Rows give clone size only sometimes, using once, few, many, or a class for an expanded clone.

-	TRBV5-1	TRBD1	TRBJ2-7	TGCGCCAGCAGCCTGGGACAGTCCTACGAGCAGTACTTC	CASSLGQSYEQYF
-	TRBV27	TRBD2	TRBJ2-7	TGTGCCAGCAGTTTATCTGGCGGGAGCTACGAGCAGTACTTC	CASSLSGGSYEQYF
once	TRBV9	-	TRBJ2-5	TGTGCCAGCAGCGTAAGCGAGCGAGTCACGGGAGAGACCCAGTACTTC	CASSVSERVTGETQYF
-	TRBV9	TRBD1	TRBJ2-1	TGTGCCAGCAGCGCATCGTTAGGGGGCGGGTACAATGAGCAGTTCTTC	CASSASLGGGYNEQFF
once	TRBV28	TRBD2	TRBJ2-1	TGTGCCAGCAGCTCTCCCCCGGGACTAGCGGCGTACAATGAGCAGTTCTTC	CASSSPPGLAAYNEQFF
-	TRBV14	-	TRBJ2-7	TGTGCCAGCAGTCCCGTCTCAGCGGATAGGACCTACGAGCAGTACTTC	CASSPVSADRTYEQYF
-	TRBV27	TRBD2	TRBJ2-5	TGTGCCAGCAGCCTGACCGGGACTAGCGGACGGAAGACCCAGTACTTC	CASSLTGTSGRKTQYF
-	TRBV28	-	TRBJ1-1	TGTGCCAGCGGGGGCAGAAAGAACACTGAAGCTTTCTTT	CASGGRKNTEAFF
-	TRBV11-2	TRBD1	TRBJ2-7	TGTGCCAGCAGCCCACAGGGGGCTCAACCCTACGAGCAGTACTTC	CASSPQGAQPYEQYF
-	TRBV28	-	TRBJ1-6	TGTGCCAGCAGTCCAACACTGGAGGGCTATAATTCACCCCTCCACTTT	CASSPTLEGYNSPLHF
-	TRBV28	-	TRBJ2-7	TGTGCCAGCAGTGGGCCTCTCTACGAGCAGTACTTC	CASSGPLYEQYF
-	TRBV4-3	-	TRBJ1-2	TGCGCCAGCAGCCAAATAGGGGACTACTATGGCTACACCTTC	CASSQIGDYYGYTF
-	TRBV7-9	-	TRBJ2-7	TGTGCCAGCAGCTGGGGGACGTCTGGGGGGGAGCAGTACTTC	CASSWGTSGGEQYF
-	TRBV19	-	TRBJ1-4	TGTGCCAGTCAAAGGGGAACTAATGAAAAACTGTTTTTT	CASQRGTNEKLFF
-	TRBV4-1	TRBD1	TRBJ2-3	TGCGCCAGCAGTCAAGATCTAGTACAGGGGCTGGGGGATACGCAGTATTTT	CASSQDLVQGLGDTQYF
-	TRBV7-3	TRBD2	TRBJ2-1	TGTGCCAGCAGCGGACATAGCGGGAGGGCCAGTGAGCAGTTCTTC	CASSGHSGRASEQFF
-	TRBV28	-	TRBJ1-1	TGTGCCAGCAGTTTTACTGCGGCTAACACTGAAGCTTTCTTT	CASSFTAANTEAFF